This passage covers 26 T cell receptor beta chains from one sample sequenced in a study. TCRdb re-derived calls from the 5' RACE reads in MiXCR, one entry per CDR3 protein. Found here are about 54,000 distinct CDR3 sequences, 15% to 20% of them singletons; the top ten hold about 2.1%. The sample consisted of naive CD4+ T cells sorted from blood. Subset indicated: naive CD4+ T cells, CD4+CD45RA+CD25-. Every receptor here comes from a female donor with breast cancer.

CDR3 nucleotides: TGTGCCAGCAGCACTCCGACCCGCCGAGTCAACAATGAGCAGTTCTTC. Amino acid sequence: CASSTPTRRVNNEQFF. This chain uses TRBV7-2 with TRBJ2-1, with no clear D. Trimming cost V 5 bases and J 5 bases, with 19 bases left between them. The CDR3 runs to 16 residues. Germline V gene data show CDR1 as SGHTA and CDR2 as FQGNSA.

This clonotype was observed many times. V gene TRBV20-1 combines with J gene TRBJ1-2, with TRBD1 as a possible D gene (5 bases). V was pared by 1 base and J by 4 bases, with 10 bases between. Germline V gene data show CDR1 as DFQATT and CDR2 as SNEGSKA (reference sequence). CDR3 size: 13 residues. The CDR3 sequence is CSARGDSLYGYTF. CDR3 coding DNA: TGCAGTGCTAGAGGCGACAGTCTCTATGGCTACACCTTC.

Ten or more counts support this clonotype. CDR3: CASSQDPGVRNSPLHF. The CDR3 region has the DNA TGCGCCAGCAGCCAAGATCCAGGGGTGCGGAATTCACCCCTCCACTTT. This chain joins TRBV4-1 and TRBJ1-6, with a weak D call TRBD1 (6 bases). The ends were cut back, 0 bases at V and 7 bases at J, with 13 bases in the middle. The germline gives CDR1 MGHRA, CDR2 YSYEKL. CDR3 size: 16 residues.

This clonotype was seen a few times. The chain employs TRBV20-1 and TRBJ2-7; D may match TRBD1 or TRBD2 (5 bases each). Germline assignment: CDR1 DFQATT and CDR2 SNEGSKA (reference sequence). The CDR3 spans 15 residues. Trimming pared 6 bases from V and 0 bases from J, leaving 18 bases between. In DNA form, the CDR3 reads TGCAGTGCCCAAAAACCGGGACGGAGCTCCTACGAGCAGTACTTC. This translates into CSAQKPGRSSYEQYF.

Details on this clonotype: Germline is not matched at one junction end, which may reflect a read error. The J gene is TRBJ1-2, the V gene TRBV28; 10 nucleotides agree with TRBD1. This CDR3 spans 13 amino acids. Germline CDR1 is MDHEN and CDR2 is SYDVKM. The CDR3 DNA sequence: TGTACCAGCAGGACAGGGGGAGTCTATGGCTACACCTTC. It translates to CTSRTGGVYGYTF.

This clonotype has a handful of counts. V usage is TRBV28 and J usage is TRBJ1-4; TRBD1 agrees at 10 bases. V gave up 5 bases and J gave up 10 bases; unmatched junction bases: 16. CDR1 is MDHEN, CDR2 SYDVKM, per germline. The CDR3 consists of 17 residues. For the CDR3, the DNA is TGTGCCAGCAGTCTACGGAAACTCGGGACAGGGGTCCGAAAACTGTTTTTT. As protein: CASSLRKLGTGVRKLFF.

This clonotype was detected a few times. The rearrangement links TRBV7-8 to TRBJ2-2; 13 bases are a match to TRBD2. The germline gives CDR1 SGHVS, CDR2 FQNEAQ. This CDR3 has 20 residues. The V segment lost 4 bases and the J segment 0 bases; nucleotides outside the gene matches: 11. CDR3 protein: CASSWRLAGGPTSNTGELFF. CDR3 sequence (DNA): TGTGCCAGCAGCTGGAGACTAGCGGGAGGTCCCACTTCGAACACCGGGGAGCTGTTTTTT.

This clonotype was recorded a few times. The chain links TRBV12-3 or TRBV12-4 to TRBJ1-6; D ambiguous. The CDR3 is 13 amino acids. The V gene lost 4 bases and the J gene lost 6 bases, with 7 bases spanning the gap. The DNA for the CDR3 is TGTGCCAGCAGTTACGGCCTTAATTCACCCCTCCACTTT. This codes for CASSYGLNSPLHF.

The rearrangement joins TRBV7-2 to TRBJ2-5; 14 bases agree with TRBD2. This CDR3 has 15 amino acids. Trimming removed 4 bases from V and 7 bases from J; junction bases left unmatched: 5. Germline V gives CDR1 SGHTA, CDR2 FQGNSA. CDR3 in DNA: TGTGCCAGCAGCTGGACTAGCGGGGGGTACGGGACCCAGTACTTC. Its protein is CASSWTSGGYGTQYF.

V and J are TRBV20-1 and TRBJ2-5, with a tentative D call TRBD2 (7 bases). V was pared by 0 bases and J by 4 bases, with 18 bases between. The CDR3 covers 16 residues. Germline-derived CDR1 and CDR2 are DFQATT and SNEGSKA (reference sequence). This chain's CDR3 is CSARDLGGAVGETQYF. As DNA, the CDR3 is TGCAGTGCTAGAGACCTAGGGGGGGCTGTTGGAGAGACCCAGTACTTC.

There are a few counts of this clonotype. The genes are TRBV2 and TRBJ1-1; no reliable D call. The CDR3 is 10 residues long. Germline-derived CDR1 and CDR2 are SNHLY and FYNNEI. The ends were cut back, 6 bases at V and 11 bases at J, with 10 bases in the middle. CDR3 coding DNA: TGTGCCAGCAGGGAGACAACGGCTTTCTTT. Amino acid sequence: CASRETTAFF.

This clonotype has at least ten counts. In nucleotides, the CDR3 is TGCGCCAGCAGCTTAAACAGCTACGAGCAGTACTTC. Protein sequence: CASSLNSYEQYF. J is TRBJ2-7 and V is TRBV5-1; D not certain. Germline V lookup: CDR1 SGHRS, CDR2 YFSETQ. This CDR3 has 12 residues. The V and J ends lost 2 bases and 3 bases respectively, with 6 bases between them.

There are a few counts of this clonotype. The CDR3 protein is CSVRTGSNYGYTF. CDR3 nucleotides: TGCAGCGTTAGGACAGGGTCCAACTATGGCTACACCTTC. The chain carries TRBV29-1 and TRBJ1-2; TRBD1 agrees at 8 bases. Germline-derived CDR1 and CDR2 are SQVTM and ANQGSEA. After removal of 5 bases from V and 2 bases from J, the junction contained 4 bases not matched to a gene. The CDR3 has 13 residues.

This clonotype was detected a few times. This chain joins TRBV5-1 and TRBJ1-5; the D gene is possibly TRBD1 (5 bases). The length of the CDR3 is 14 residues. CDR1 SGHRS and CDR2 YFSETQ come from the germline V gene. Trimming took off 4 bases at V and 7 bases at J, with 15 bases between the two ends. Here the CDR3 DNA reads TGCGCCAGCAGCCCCGGGACTGCAGAGCAGCCCCAGCATTTT. Its translation: CASSPGTAEQPQHF.

The chain has TRBV10-3 and TRBJ2-7; 9 positions match TRBD1. Losses at the gene ends were 7 bases for V and 9 bases for J; bases not matched to a gene: 13. Germline V gene data show CDR1 as ENHRY and CDR2 as SYGVKD. This CDR3 is 14 amino acids long. DNA of the CDR3: TGTGCCATCACCACGGGACAGGGCGAGAGGGCGCAGTACTTC. As protein: CAITTGQGERAQYF.

This clonotype has a count of ten or more. V usage is TRBV5-1 and J usage is TRBJ2-1; TRBD2 might be the D (6 bases). The germline V gene encodes CDR1 SGHRS and CDR2 YFSETQ. V lost 4 bases and J 10 bases, leaving 12 bases between the germline ends. The CDR3 is made up of 12 amino acids. The DNA for the CDR3 is TGCGCCAGCAGCGAGACTAGTTGGGAGCAGTTCTTC. The encoded protein is CASSETSWEQFF.

This chain uses TRBV5-1 with TRBJ1-1; 7 bases map to TRBD1. Germline V gene sequence: CDR1 SGHRS, CDR2 YFSETQ. This CDR3 has 16 residues. The V segment lost 9 bases and the J segment 6 bases; nucleotides outside the gene matches: 20. CDR3 in DNA: TGCGCCACCAGTCGACAGGGCCAAGGTGATTTCGCTGAAGCTTTCTTT. This translates into CATSRQGQGDFAEAFF.

CDR3 amino acids: CASSAETSGAKNIQYF. In nucleotides, the CDR3 is TGTGCCAGCAGCGCGGAGACTAGCGGAGCCAAAAACATTCAGTACTTC. The V and J genes are TRBV9 and TRBJ2-4, with 9 bases fitting TRBD2. This CDR3 comprises 16 residues. The germline V gene encodes CDR1 SGDLS and CDR2 YYNGEE. J gave up 0 bases and V 3 bases, and 4 bases lay outside the gene matches. Variable domain in full (rest from reference TRBV9 and TRBJ2-4): DSGVTQTPKHLITATGQRVTLRCSPRSGDLSVYWYQQSLDQGLQFLIQYYNGEERAKGNILERFSAQQFPDLHSELNLSSLELGDSALYFCASSAETSGAKNIQYFGAGTRLSVL.

The sample holds a few counts of this clonotype. The rearrangement links TRBV12-3 or TRBV12-4 to TRBJ1-2; 10 nucleotides align to TRBD1. The J segment lost 2 bases and the V segment lost 1 base, leaving 1 base of the junction unmatched. There are 15 residues in the CDR3. CDR3 protein: CASSLVGQGNYGYTF. In DNA, the CDR3 is TGTGCCAGCAGTTTAGTGGGACAGGGGAACTATGGCTACACCTTC.

This clonotype was counted once. A read error may be the cause here, since a much bigger clone is one base away. The J gene is TRBJ2-5, the V gene TRBV5-1; TRBD2 might be the D (5 bases). CDR3 length: 14 residues. The germline V gene encodes CDR1 SGHRS and CDR2 YFSETQ. The CDR3 sequence: CVSRPGITQETQYF. The CDR3 region has the DNA TGCGTCAGCAGGCCCGGGATAACACAAGAGACCCAGTACTTC.

Concerning this clonotype itself: Without the conserved terminal phenylalanine or tryptophan, this CDR3 likely stems from a read error. The CDR3 protein is CASSGSRTTSTDTQYC. The CDR3 coding sequence is TGCGCCAGCAGCGGGAGTCGGACAACGAGCACAGATACGCAGTATTGT. This rearrangement joins TRBV5-1 to TRBJ2-3; D is tentatively TRBD1 or TRBD2 (5 bases each). The CDR3 contains 16 residues. Germline V gives CDR1 SGHRS, CDR2 YFSETQ. The V end was cut by 4 bases, the J end by 0 bases, with 15 bases between.

The chain couples TRBV5-1 to TRBJ2-2; 10 nucleotides line up with TRBD2. CDR3 length: 14 residues. V was clipped by 7 bases and J by 2 bases; unmatched bases: 2. Germline loops: CDR1 SGHRS, CDR2 YFSETQ. As DNA, the CDR3 is TGCGCCAGCCAACTAGCGGGAAACACCGGGGAGCTGTTTTTT. Protein sequence: CASQLAGNTGELFF.

This clonotype was recorded at least ten times. The V gene is TRBV7-6, the J gene TRBJ2-7; a possible D gene is TRBD1 (5 bases). V was trimmed by 0 bases and J by 6 bases, leaving 15 bases between them. Germline V gene lookup returns CDR1 SGHVS and CDR2 FNYEAQ. The CDR3 length is 15 residues. The CDR3 region has the DNA TGTGCCAGCAGCTTAGCGCTACAGGTCTCTGGCGAGCAGTACTTC. Amino acids: CASSLALQVSGEQYF.

This chain uses TRBV27 with TRBJ2-6; weak D call: TRBD2 (6 bases). Per germline, CDR1 MNHEY and CDR2 SMNVEV (reference sequence). This CDR3 contains 14 residues. V lost 7 bases and J lost 6, with 13 bases in between. In nucleotides, the CDR3 is TGTGCCAGCAACGGGGGAGGCCTGGCCAACGTCCTGACTTTC. It is translated as CASNGGGLANVLTF.

This clonotype has just a few counts. J is TRBJ2-5 and V is TRBV29-1, with D possibly TRBD2 on 7 matching bases. Germline CDR1 is SQVTM and CDR2 is ANQGSEA. The CDR3 covers 13 residues. The V end was cut by 0 bases, the J end by 13 bases, with 18 bases between. The CDR3 here is CSVEDLLGGGRYF. In nucleotides, the CDR3 is TGCAGCGTTGAAGATCTTCTGGGAGGGGGGAGGTACTTC.

The genes are TRBV5-5 and TRBJ1-2, with D perhaps matching TRBD1 (6 bases). The CDR3 covers 13 residues. The germline CDR1 and CDR2 sequences are SGHKS and YYEKEE (reference sequence). Trimming left V 2 bases short and J 8 bases short, with 13 bases between. As DNA, the CDR3 is TGTGCCAGCAGCTTAACAGGGACGCGGGGCTACACCTTC. This gives the protein CASSLTGTRGYTF.